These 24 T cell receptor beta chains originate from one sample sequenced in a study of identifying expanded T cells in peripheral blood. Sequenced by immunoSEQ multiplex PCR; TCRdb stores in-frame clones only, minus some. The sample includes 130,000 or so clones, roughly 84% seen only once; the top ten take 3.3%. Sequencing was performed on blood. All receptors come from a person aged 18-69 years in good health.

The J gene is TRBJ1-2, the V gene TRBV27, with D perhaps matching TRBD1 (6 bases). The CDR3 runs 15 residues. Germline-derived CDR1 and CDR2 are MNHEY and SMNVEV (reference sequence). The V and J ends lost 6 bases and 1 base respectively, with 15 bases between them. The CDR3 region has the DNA TGTGCCAGCAGCGGACAGTCAAAGAATAACTATGGCTACACCTTC. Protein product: CASSGQSKNNYGYTF.

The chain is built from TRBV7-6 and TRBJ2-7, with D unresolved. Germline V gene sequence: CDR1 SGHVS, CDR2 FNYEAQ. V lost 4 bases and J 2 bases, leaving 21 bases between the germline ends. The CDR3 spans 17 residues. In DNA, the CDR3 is TGTGCCAGCAGCTCGTGGCCGAACACCTTAAATACCTACGAGCAGTACTTC. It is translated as CASSSWPNTLNTYEQYF.

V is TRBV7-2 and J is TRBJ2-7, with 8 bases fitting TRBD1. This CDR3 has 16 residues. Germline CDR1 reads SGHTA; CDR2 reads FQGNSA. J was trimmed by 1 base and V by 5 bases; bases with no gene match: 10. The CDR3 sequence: CASSPRGTGASYEQYF. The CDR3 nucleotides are TGTGCCAGCAGCCCCAGGGGGACAGGAGCTTCCTACGAGCAGTACTTC.

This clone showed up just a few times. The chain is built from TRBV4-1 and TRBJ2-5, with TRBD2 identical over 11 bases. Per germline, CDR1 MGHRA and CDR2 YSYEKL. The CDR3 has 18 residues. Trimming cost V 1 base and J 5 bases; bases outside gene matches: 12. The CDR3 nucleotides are TGCGCCAGCAGCCAAGGTAGCGGGGGGGCTACTATACATGAGACCCAGTACTTC. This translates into CASSQGSGGATIHETQYF.

CDR3 protein: CASSLWTGVDYNEQFF. In nucleotides, the CDR3 is TGTGCCAGCAGCCTATGGACGGGAGTGGACTACAATGAGCAGTTCTTC. This sequence joins TRBV7-7 and TRBJ2-1; weak D call: TRBD2 (6 bases). V gave up 5 bases and J gave up 3 bases, with 17 bases separating them. The length of the CDR3 is 16 residues. Germline CDR1 is SSHAT and CDR2 is FNYEAQ (reference sequence).

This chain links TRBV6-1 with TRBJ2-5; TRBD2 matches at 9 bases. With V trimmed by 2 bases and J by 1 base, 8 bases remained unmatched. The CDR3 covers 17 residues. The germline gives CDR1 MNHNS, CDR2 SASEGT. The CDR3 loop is CASSEWGSGGPQETQYF. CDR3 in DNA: TGTGCCAGCAGTGAATGGGGTAGCGGGGGCCCCCAAGAGACCCAGTACTTC.

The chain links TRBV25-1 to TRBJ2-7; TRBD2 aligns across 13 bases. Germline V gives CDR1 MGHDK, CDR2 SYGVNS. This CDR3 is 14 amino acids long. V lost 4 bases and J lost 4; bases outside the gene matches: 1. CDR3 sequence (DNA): TGTGCCAGCAGTGTGACTAGCGGGGGGTACGAGCAGTACTTC. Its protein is CASSVTSGGYEQYF.

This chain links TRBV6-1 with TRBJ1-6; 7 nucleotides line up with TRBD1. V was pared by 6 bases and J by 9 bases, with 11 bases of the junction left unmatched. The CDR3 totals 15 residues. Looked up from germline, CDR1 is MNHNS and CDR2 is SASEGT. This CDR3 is CASSSQTGVASPLHF. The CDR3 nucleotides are TGTGCCAGCAGCTCCCAAACAGGGGTAGCTTCACCCCTCCACTTT.

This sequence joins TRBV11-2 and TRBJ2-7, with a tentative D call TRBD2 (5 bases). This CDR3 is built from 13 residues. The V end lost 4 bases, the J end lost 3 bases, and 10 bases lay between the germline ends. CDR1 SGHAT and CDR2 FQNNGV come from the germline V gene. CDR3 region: CASSSGSVYEQYF. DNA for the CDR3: TGTGCCAGCAGCTCGGGGTCTGTCTACGAGCAGTACTTC.

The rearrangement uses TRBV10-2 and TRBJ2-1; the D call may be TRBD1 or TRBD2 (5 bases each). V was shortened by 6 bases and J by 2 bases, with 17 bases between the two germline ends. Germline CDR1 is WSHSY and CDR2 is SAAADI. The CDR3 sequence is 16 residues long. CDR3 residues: CASSDLRDGTYNEQFF. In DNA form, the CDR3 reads TGCGCCAGCAGCGACCTCCGGGACGGGACCTACAATGAGCAGTTCTTC.

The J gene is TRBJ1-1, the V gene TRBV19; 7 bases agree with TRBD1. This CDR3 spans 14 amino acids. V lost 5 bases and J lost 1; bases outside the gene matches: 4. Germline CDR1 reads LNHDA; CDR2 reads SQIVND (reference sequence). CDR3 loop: CASSLRQGNTEAFF. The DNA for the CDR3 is TGTGCCAGTAGTCTTCGACAGGGGAACACTGAAGCTTTCTTT.

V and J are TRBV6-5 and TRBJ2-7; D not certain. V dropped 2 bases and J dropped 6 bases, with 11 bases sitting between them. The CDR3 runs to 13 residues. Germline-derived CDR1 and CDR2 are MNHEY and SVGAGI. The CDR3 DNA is TGTGCCAGCAGTTACCAACCCGGCCCCGAGCAGTACTTC. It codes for CASSYQPGPEQYF.

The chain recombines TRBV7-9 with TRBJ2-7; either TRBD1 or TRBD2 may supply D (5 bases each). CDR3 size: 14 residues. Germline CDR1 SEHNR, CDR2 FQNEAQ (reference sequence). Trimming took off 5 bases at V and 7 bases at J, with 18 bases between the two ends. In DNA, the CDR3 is TGTGCCAGCAGCCAATGGACGGGGCTGAGGGAGCAGTACTTC. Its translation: CASSQWTGLREQYF.

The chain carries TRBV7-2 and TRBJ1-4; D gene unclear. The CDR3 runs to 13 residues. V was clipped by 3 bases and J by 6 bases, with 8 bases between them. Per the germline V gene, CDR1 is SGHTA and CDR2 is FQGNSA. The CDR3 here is CASSLGLYEKLFF. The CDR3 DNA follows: TGTGCCAGCAGCTTGGGGTTGTATGAAAAACTGTTTTTT.

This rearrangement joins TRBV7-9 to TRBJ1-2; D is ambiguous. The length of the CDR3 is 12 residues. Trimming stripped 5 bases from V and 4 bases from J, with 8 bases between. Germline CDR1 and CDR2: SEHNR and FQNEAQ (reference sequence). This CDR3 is CASSPAPYGYTF. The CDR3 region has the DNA TGTGCCAGCAGCCCGGCCCCCTATGGCTACACCTTC.

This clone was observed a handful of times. CDR3 DNA sequence: TGCGCCAGCAGTGATCCGACTAGTTATCGAGATACGCAGTATTTT. This codes for CASSDPTSYRDTQYF. The gene calls are TRBV10-2 and TRBJ2-3; D perhaps matches TRBD2 (6 bases). Germline V gene lookup returns CDR1 WSHSY and CDR2 SAAADI. CDR3 length equals 15 residues. V gave up 3 bases and J gave up 5 bases, with 15 bases separating them.

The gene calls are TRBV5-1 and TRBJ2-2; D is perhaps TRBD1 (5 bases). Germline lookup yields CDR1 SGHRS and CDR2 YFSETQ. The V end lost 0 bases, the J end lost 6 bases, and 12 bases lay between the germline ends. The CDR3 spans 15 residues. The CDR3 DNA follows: TGCGCCAGCAGCTTGGAAGGGGTGGACGCCGGGGAGCTGTTTTTT. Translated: CASSLEGVDAGELFF.

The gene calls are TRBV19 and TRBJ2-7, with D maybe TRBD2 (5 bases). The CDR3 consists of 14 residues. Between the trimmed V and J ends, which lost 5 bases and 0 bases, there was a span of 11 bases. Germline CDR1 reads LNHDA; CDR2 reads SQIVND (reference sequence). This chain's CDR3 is CASSHRGNSYEQYF. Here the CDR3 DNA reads TGTGCCAGTAGTCACAGAGGGAACTCCTACGAGCAGTACTTC.

CDR3 nucleotide sequence: TGCGCCAGCAGTCAAAGGGCTGGGGCCAACGTCCTGACTTTC. It codes for CASSQRAGANVLTF. The gene calls are TRBV23-1 and TRBJ2-6; no reliable D call. TRBV23-1 is flagged as an ORF with uncertain function. This CDR3 has 14 amino acids. With 2 bases removed from V and 2 bases from J, the gap between germline ends came to 4 bases.

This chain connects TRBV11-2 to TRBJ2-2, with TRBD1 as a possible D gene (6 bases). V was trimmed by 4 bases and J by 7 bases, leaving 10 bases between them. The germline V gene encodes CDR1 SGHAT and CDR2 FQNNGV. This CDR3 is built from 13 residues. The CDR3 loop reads CASSWGHIGELFF. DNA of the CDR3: TGTGCCAGCAGCTGGGGACATATCGGGGAGCTGTTTTTT.

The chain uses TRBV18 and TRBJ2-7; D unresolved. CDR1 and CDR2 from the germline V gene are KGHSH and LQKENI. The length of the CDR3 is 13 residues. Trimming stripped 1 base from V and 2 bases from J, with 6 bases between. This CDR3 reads CASSPQGAYEQYF. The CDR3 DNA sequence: TGTGCCAGCTCACCACAAGGTGCCTACGAGCAGTACTTC. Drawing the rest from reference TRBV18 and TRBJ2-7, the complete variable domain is NAGVMQNPRHLVRRRGQEARLRCSPMKGHSHVYWYRQLPEEGLKFMVYLQKENIIDESGMPKERFSAEFPKEGPSILRIQQVVRGDSAAYFCASSPQGAYEQYFGPGTRLTVT.

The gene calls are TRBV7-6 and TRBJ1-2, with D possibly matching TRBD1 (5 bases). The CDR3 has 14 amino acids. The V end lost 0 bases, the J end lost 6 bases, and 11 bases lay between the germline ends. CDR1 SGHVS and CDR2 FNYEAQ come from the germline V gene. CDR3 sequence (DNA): TGTGCCAGCAGCTTAGCGGCGGCCAGGGATGGCTACACCTTC. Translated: CASSLAAARDGYTF.

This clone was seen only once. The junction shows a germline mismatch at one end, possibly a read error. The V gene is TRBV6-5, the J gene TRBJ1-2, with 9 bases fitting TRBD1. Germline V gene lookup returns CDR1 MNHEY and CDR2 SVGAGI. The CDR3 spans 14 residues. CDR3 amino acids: CASSYGGTGLVPIF. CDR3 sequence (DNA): TGTGCCAGCAGTTACGGGGGGACAGGGCTAGTCCCTATCTTC.

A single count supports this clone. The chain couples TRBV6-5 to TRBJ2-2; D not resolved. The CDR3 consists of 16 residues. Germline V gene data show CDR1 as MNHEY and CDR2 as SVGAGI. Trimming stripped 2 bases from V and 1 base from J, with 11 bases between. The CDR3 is CASSYVPGLNTGELFF. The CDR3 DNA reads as TGTGCCAGCAGTTACGTCCCAGGTCTGAACACCGGGGAGCTGTTTTTT.